Shown below are 14 T cell receptor beta chains from a single sample sequenced in a study of technical replicates of blood from a few donors. Produced via immunoSEQ multiplex PCR; TCRdb's table is partial and in-frame only. This sample carries about 81,000 clones, over 75% of them seen once, and the ten largest clones take about 4%. Sequencing was performed on PBMCs. These receptors all stem from a human donor in good health. Some clones in this sample may be carry-over from other donors' samples.

The chain links TRBV5-5 to TRBJ2-7, with TRBD2 matching over 9 bases. CDR1 and CDR2 from the germline V gene are SGHKS and YYEKEE (reference sequence). The CDR3 length is 17 residues. Germline trimming cut 1 base from V and 0 bases from J; bases unmatched to any gene: 8. The DNA of the CDR3 is TGTGCCAGCAGCTTGACGGCAGCGGGAGGCAGCTCCTACGAGCAGTACTTC. Translation: CASSLTAAGGSSYEQYF.

This clone was detected only a few times. The CDR3 DNA reads as TGTGCCAGCAGAGACGGGGGGATTCGCACCGGGGAGCTGTTTTTT. This sequence encodes CASRDGGIRTGELFF. V and J are TRBV27 and TRBJ2-2; TRBD2 matches 7 bases. V shed 6 bases, J shed 4 bases, and the junction held 8 bases outside the gene matches. This CDR3 contains 15 residues. CDR1 is MNHEY, CDR2 SMNVEV, per germline (reference sequence).

CDR3 sequence (DNA): TGCGCCAGCAGCCCGGAGGGTAGCGGAGATACGCAGTATTTT. Its protein is CASSPEGSGDTQYF. This chain connects TRBV5-1 to TRBJ2-3, with D tentatively TRBD2 (6 bases). The V gene lost 4 bases and the J gene lost 5 bases, with 14 bases spanning the gap. The germline gives CDR1 SGHRS, CDR2 YFSETQ. The CDR3 runs 14 residues.

V usage is TRBV11-3 and J usage is TRBJ2-2; a weak D match, TRBD2 (6 bases). Per the germline V gene, CDR1 is SGHNT and CDR2 is YENEEA. The CDR3 loop spans 16 amino acids. Trimming took 3 bases from V and 4 from J, leaving 15 bases between them. Here the CDR3 reads CASSFTSLGGTGELFF. The DNA of the CDR3 is TGTGCCAGCAGCTTTACTAGTTTGGGAGGCACCGGGGAGCTGTTTTTT.

V is TRBV6-5 and J is TRBJ1-4; D is ambiguous. V was cut by 0 bases and J by 5 bases, with 10 bases left in between. This CDR3 is 15 amino acids long. Germline CDR1 MNHEY, CDR2 SVGAGI. CDR3: CASSYSGVLNEKLFF. The CDR3, as DNA: TGTGCCAGCAGTTACTCGGGAGTGCTAAATGAAAAACTGTTTTTT.

V is TRBV5-1 and J is TRBJ2-1; D unclear. The CDR3 runs 15 residues. Deletions cut 0 bases from V and 4 bases from J, with 11 bases between. Germline CDR1 SGHRS, CDR2 YFSETQ. The CDR3 region is CASSLEASGYNEQFF. CDR3 coding DNA: TGCGCCAGCAGCTTGGAGGCTAGTGGGTACAATGAGCAGTTCTTC.

The chain carries TRBV29-1 and TRBJ1-5; D ambiguous. This CDR3 region has 14 residues. Germline lookup yields CDR1 SQVTM and CDR2 ANQGSEA. Trimming left V 4 bases short and J 5 bases short, with 15 bases between. CDR3: CSVGGSSEYQPQHF. The CDR3 DNA reads as TGCAGCGTTGGCGGCTCCTCAGAGTATCAGCCCCAGCATTTT.

The chain carries TRBV18 and TRBJ1-5; D possibly corresponds to TRBD1 (6 bases). The V end lost 3 bases, the J end lost 5 bases, and 14 bases lay between the germline ends. This CDR3 is built from 15 residues. Germline values: CDR1 KGHSH, CDR2 LQKENI. The CDR3 coding sequence is TGTGCCAGCTCACCGGCGGGGGCTGATTATCAGCCCCAGCATTTT. This translates into CASSPAGADYQPQHF.

The gene calls are TRBV7-2 and TRBJ1-1; TRBD1 is a possible D gene (5 bases). CDR3 length: 13 amino acids. Germline CDR1 and CDR2: SGHTA and FQGNSA. The ends were cut back, 4 bases at V and 10 bases at J, with 16 bases in the middle. The CDR3 spells CASSSRGGVRAFF. DNA for the CDR3: TGTGCCAGCAGCTCCCGGGGGGGAGTCCGAGCTTTCTTT.

The chain couples TRBV7-2 to TRBJ2-1; D possibly corresponds to TRBD2 (6 bases). This CDR3 comprises 11 residues. V lost 1 base, J lost 14 bases, and 9 bases lay in between. Germline V gene data show CDR1 as SGHTA and CDR2 as FQGNSA. The CDR3 here is CASSLGGDKFF. The CDR3 DNA sequence: TGTGCCAGCAGCTTAGGGGGGGATAAGTTCTTC.

The chain combines TRBV2 with TRBJ2-2; 9 nucleotides agree with TRBD2. Germline-derived CDR1 and CDR2 are SNHLY and FYNNEI. After removal of 4 bases from V and 4 bases from J, the junction contained 4 bases not matched to a gene. The CDR3 contains 15 residues. The CDR3 protein is CASSVGGGATGELFF. The CDR3 DNA reads as TGTGCCAGCAGTGTTGGCGGGGGGGCCACCGGGGAGCTGTTTTTT.

This clone showed up just a few times. An end of the junction does not agree with germline; a read error may underlie this. J is TRBJ2-7 and V is TRBV27, with 8 bases fitting TRBD2. The CDR3 has 12 amino acids. Per germline, CDR1 MNHEY and CDR2 SMNVEV (reference sequence). The DNA of the CDR3 is TGTGCCAGCAGTCCCCAGGGGCGGGAGGCCTTCTTC. Residues: CASSPQGREAFF.

This sequence joins TRBV29-1 and TRBJ2-1; weak D call: TRBD1 (6 bases). The ends were cut back, 6 bases at V and 0 bases at J, with 15 bases in the middle. Germline V gene sequence: CDR1 SQVTM, CDR2 ANQGSEA. The CDR3 contains 15 residues. The CDR3, as DNA: TGCAGCGTGGGGACACCGGGCGACTCCTACAATGAGCAGTTCTTC. Protein sequence: CSVGTPGDSYNEQFF.

This chain uses TRBV6-6 with TRBJ1-1, with 7 bases lining up with TRBD1. CDR3 length equals 13 residues. V shed 6 bases and J 5 bases; nucleotides not matched to a gene: 6. The V gene's germline CDR1 is MNHNY and CDR2 SVGAGI (reference sequence). Here the CDR3 DNA reads TGTGCCAGCAGCCCGGGACAGTTTACTGAAGCTTTCTTT. Translation gives CASSPGQFTEAFF.